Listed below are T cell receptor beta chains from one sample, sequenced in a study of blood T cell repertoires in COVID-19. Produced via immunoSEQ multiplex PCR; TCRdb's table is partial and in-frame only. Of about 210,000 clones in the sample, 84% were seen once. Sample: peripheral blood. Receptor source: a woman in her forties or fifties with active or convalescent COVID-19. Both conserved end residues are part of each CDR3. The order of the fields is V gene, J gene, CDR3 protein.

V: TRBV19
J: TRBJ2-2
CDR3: CASIFSHPSGRITGELFF

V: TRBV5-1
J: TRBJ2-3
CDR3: CASSSGTGRGTDTQYF

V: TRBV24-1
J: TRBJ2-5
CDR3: CATSDHSGSRETQYF

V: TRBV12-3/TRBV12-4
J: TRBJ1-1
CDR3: CASSLTGATEAFF

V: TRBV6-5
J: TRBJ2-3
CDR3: CASSYRDRRKDTQYF

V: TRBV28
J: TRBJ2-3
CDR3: CASPVDTQYF

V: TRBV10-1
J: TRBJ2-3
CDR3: CASSESVGLAGFADTQYF

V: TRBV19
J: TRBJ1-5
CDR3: CASSIGRGYSNQPQHF

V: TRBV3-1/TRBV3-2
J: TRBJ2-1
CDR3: CASSQKHEQFF

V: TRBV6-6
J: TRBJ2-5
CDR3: CASSRGVLLEETQYF

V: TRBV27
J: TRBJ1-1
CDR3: CASSFFLNTEAFF

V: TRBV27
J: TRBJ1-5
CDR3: CASRQVPNQPQHF

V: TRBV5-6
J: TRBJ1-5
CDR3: CASSLRRNTYSNQPQHF

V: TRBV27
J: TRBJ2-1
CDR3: CASSLGLAGGEQFF

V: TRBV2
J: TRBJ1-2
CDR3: CASRGDSSTYGYTF

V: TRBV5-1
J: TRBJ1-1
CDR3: CASSQRQGVNTEAFF

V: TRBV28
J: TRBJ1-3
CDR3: CASTRRDSSGNTIYF

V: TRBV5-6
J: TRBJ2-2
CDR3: CASSLKGAGITGELFF

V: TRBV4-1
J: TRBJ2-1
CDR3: CASSQGTGLAENEQFF

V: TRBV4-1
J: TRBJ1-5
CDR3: CASSQSGVGNQPQHF

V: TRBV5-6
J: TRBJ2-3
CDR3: CASHLAGVADTQYF

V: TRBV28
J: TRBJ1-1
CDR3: CASGPGSGEAFF

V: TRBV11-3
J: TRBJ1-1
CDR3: CASSLGATNTEAFF

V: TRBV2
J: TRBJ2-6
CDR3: CASSAGQGRHSGANVLTF